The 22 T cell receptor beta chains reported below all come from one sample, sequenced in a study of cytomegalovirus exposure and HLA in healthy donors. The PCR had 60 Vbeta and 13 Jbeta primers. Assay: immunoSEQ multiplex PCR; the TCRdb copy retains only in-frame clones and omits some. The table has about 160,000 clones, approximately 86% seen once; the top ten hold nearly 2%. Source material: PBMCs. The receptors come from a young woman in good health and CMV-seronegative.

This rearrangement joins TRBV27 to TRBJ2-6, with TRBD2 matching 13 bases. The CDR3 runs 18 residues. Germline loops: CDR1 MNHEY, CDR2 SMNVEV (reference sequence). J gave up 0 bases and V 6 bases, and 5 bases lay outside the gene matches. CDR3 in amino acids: CASSRGLAGYSGANVLTF. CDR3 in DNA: TGTGCCAGCAGCCGGGGACTAGCGGGGTACTCTGGGGCCAACGTCCTGACTTTC.

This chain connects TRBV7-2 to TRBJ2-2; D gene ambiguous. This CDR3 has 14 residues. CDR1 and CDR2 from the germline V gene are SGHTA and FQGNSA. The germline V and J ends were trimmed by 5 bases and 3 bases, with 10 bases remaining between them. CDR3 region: CASSPRMDTGELFF. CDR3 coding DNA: TGTGCCAGCAGCCCGCGAATGGACACCGGGGAGCTGTTTTTT.

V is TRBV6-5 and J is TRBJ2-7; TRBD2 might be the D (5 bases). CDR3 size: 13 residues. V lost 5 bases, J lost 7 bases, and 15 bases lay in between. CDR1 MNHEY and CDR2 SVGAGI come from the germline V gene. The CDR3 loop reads CASSAGERLEQYF. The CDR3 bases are TGTGCCAGCAGTGCGGGCGAGCGCTTGGAGCAGTACTTC.

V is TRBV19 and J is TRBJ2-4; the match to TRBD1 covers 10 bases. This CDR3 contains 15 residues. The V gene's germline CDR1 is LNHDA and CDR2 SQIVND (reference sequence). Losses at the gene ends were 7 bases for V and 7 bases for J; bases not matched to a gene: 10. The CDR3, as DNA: TGTGCCAGTATGGAGGTGACAGGGGGCTTGAACATTCAGTACTTC. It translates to CASMEVTGGLNIQYF.

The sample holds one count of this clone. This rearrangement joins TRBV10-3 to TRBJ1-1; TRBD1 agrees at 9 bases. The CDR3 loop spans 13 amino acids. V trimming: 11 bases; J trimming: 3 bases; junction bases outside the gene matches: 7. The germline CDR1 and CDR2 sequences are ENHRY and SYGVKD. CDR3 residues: CASRTGEDTEAFF. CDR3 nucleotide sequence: TGTGCCTCACGGACAGGGGAGGACACTGAAGCTTTCTTT.

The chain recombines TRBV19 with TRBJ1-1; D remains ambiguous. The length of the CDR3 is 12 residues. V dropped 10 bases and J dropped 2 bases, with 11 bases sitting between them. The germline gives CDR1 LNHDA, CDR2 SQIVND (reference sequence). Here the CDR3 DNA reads TGTGCCACCTCATACTCCAACACTGAAGCTTTCTTT. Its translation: CATSYSNTEAFF.

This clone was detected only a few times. The CDR3 sequence: CASSYLLLNTEAFF. The CDR3, as DNA: TGTGCCAGCAGTTACCTTCTCCTGAACACTGAAGCTTTCTTT. The chain combines TRBV6-6 with TRBJ1-1; D uncertain. The CDR3 covers 14 residues. Germline V gives CDR1 MNHNY, CDR2 SVGAGI (reference sequence). V lost 2 bases and J 0 bases, leaving 7 bases between the germline ends.

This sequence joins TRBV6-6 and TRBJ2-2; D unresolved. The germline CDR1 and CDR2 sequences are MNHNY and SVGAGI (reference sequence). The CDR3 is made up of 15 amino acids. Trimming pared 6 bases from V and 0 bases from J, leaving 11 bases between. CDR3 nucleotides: TGTGCCAGCAGGATGGGCGTTGCGAACACCGGGGAGCTGTTTTTT. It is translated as CASRMGVANTGELFF.

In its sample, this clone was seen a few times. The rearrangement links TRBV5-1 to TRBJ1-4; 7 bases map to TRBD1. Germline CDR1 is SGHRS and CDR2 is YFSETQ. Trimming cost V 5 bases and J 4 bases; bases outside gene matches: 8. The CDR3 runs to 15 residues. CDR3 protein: CASRDPTGSNEKLFF. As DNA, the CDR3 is TGCGCCAGCAGAGACCCGACAGGGAGTAATGAAAAACTGTTTTTT.

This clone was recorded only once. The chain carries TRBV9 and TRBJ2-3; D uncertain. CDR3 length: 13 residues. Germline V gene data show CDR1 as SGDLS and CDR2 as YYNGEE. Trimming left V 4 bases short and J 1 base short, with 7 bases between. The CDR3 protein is CASSYPGTDTQYF. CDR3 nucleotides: TGTGCCAGCAGCTATCCGGGCACAGATACGCAGTATTTT. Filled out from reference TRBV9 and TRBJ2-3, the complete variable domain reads DSGVTQTPKHLITATGQRVTLRCSPRSGDLSVYWYQQSLDQGLQFLIQYYNGEERAKGNILERFSAQQFPDLHSELNLSSLELGDSALYFCASSYPGTDTQYFGPGTRLTVL.

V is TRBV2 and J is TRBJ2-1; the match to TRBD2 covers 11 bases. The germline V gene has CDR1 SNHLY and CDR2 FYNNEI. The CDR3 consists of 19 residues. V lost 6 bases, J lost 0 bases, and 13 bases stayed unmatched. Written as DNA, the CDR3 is TGTGCCAGCAGAGCAGTCCCGGGACTAGCGGCCGGCTCCTACAATGAGCAGTTCTTC. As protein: CASRAVPGLAAGSYNEQFF. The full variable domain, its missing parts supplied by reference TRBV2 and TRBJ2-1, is EPEVTQTPSHQVTQMGQEVILRCVPISNHLYFYWYRQILGQKVEFLVSFYNNEISEKSEIFDDQFSVERPDGSNFTLKIRSTKLEDSAMYFCASRAVPGLAAGSYNEQFFGPGTRLTVL.

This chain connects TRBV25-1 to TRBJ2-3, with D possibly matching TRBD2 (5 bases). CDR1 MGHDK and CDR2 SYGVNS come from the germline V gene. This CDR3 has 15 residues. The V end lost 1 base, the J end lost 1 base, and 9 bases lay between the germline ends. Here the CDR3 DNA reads TGTGCCAGCAGTGAATTAGGGAGTCGCACAGATACGCAGTATTTT. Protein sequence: CASSELGSRTDTQYF.

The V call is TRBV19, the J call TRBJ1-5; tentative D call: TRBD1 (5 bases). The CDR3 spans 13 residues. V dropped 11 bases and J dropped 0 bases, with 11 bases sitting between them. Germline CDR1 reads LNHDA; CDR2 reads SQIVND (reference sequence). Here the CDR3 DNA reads TGTGCCTCGGCGGACAATAGCAATCAGCCCCAGCATTTT. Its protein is CASADNSNQPQHF.

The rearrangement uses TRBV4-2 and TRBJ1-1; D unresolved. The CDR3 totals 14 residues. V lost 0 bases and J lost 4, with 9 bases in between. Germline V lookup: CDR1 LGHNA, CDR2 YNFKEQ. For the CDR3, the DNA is TGTGCCAGCAGCCAAGACCGACAAACCACTGAAGCTTTCTTT. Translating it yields CASSQDRQTTEAFF.

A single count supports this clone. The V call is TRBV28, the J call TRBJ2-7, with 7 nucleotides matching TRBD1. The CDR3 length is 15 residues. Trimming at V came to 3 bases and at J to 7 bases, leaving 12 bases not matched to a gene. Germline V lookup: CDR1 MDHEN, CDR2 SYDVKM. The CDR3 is CASSFERQGFWEQYF. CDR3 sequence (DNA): TGTGCCAGCAGTTTCGAGAGACAGGGTTTCTGGGAGCAGTACTTC. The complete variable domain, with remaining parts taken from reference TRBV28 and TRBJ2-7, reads DVKVTQSSRYLVKRTGEKVFLECVQDMDHENMFWYRQDPGLGLRLIYFSYDVKMKEKGDIPEGYSVSREKKERFSLILESASTNQTSMYLCASSFERQGFWEQYFGPGTRLTVT.

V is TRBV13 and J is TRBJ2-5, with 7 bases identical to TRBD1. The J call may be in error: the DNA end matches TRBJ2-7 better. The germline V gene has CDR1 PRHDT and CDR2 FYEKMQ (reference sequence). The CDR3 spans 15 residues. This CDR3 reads CASSSLTGLPYEQYF. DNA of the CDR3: TGTGCCAGCAGCTCCTTGACAGGGCTTCCCTACGAGCAGTACTTC.

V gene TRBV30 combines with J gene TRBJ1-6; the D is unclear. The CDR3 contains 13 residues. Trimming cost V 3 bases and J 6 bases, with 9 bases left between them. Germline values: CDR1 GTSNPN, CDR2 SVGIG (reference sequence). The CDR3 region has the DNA TGTGCCTGGAGCGGTTCCCCTAATTCACCCCTCCACTTT. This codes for CAWSGSPNSPLHF.

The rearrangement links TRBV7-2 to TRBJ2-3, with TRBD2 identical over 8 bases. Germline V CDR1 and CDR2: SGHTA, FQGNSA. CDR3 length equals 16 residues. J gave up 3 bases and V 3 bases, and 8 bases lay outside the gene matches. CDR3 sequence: CASSFLGGAATDTQYF. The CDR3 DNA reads TGTGCCAGCAGCTTCCTCGGGGGGGCCGCGACAGATACGCAGTATTTT.

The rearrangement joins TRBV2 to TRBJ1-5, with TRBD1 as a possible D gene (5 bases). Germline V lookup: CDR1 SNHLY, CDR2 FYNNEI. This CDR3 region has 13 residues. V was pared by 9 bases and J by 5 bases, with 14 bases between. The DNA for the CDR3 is TGTGCCAGTCGGGGAGGGGTGGATCAGCCCCAGCATTTT. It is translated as CASRGGVDQPQHF.

The CDR3 DNA sequence: TGTGCCAGCAGTTACTCACACAGGGGGGGGTACGAGCAGTACTTC. Protein product: CASSYSHRGGYEQYF. The gene calls are TRBV6-5 and TRBJ2-7; D might be TRBD1 (8 bases). V shed 0 bases and J shed 4 bases, with 13 bases lying between them. Germline V gene lookup returns CDR1 MNHEY and CDR2 SVGAGI. The CDR3 loop spans 15 amino acids.

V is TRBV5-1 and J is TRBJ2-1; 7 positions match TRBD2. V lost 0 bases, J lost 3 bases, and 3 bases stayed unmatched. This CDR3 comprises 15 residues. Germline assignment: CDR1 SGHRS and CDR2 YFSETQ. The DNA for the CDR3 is TGCGCCAGCAGCTTGGATGGACTAGTCTACAATGAGCAGTTCTTC. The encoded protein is CASSLDGLVYNEQFF.

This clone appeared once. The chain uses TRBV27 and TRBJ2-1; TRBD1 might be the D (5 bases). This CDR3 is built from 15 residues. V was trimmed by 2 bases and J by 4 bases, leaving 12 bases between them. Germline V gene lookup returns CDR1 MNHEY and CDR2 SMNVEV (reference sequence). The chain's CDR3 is CASSLGAGVYNEQFF. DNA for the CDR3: TGTGCCAGCAGTTTAGGGGCTGGCGTGTACAATGAGCAGTTCTTC.